Presented here are 11 T cell receptor beta chains from one specimen sequenced in a study of T cell responses to AZD1222 COVID-19 vaccine. Some clones are missing from TCRdb's copy, which holds only in-frame ones; the method was immunoSEQ multiplex PCR. The sample contains about 180,000 clones, over 85% of which appear only once. The sample consisted of peripheral blood, taken on day 0 of AZD1222 vaccination. Receptor source: an adult in good health.

The chain recombines TRBV5-5 with TRBJ2-2; no clear D. This CDR3 is 15 amino acids long. Germline CDR1 SGHKS, CDR2 YYEKEE (reference sequence). Trimming shortened V by 4 bases and J by 4 bases, and 14 bases separated the two germline ends. CDR3 nucleotide sequence: TGTGCCAGCAGCCAGATGGTATTGGCCACCGGGGAGCTGTTTTTT. Residues: CASSQMVLATGELFF.

The chain recombines TRBV19 with TRBJ2-2, with D unclear. The CDR3 extends over 17 amino acids. V dropped 0 bases and J dropped 2 bases, with 13 bases sitting between them. Germline-derived CDR1 and CDR2 are LNHDA and SQIVND (reference sequence). CDR3 nucleotides: TGTGCCAGTAGTATAGATCACTCCGTCGGAAACACCGGGGAGCTGTTTTTT. Amino acids: CASSIDHSVGNTGELFF. The whole variable domain, filled in from reference TRBV19 and TRBJ2-2, reads DGGITQSPKYLFRKEGQNVTLSCEQNLNHDAMYWYRQDPGQGLRLIYYSQIVNDFQKGDIAEGYSVSREKKESFPLTVTSAQKNPTAFYLCASSIDHSVGNTGELFFGEGSRLTVL.

The chain has TRBV27 and TRBJ2-7; D is undetermined. Between the trimmed V and J ends, which lost 7 bases and 0 bases, there was a span of 10 bases. The CDR3 has 13 residues. Germline-derived CDR1 and CDR2 are MNHEY and SMNVEV (reference sequence). In DNA, the CDR3 is TGTGCCAGCACCCCAACGGACTCCTACGAGCAGTACTTC. This encodes CASTPTDSYEQYF.

In this sample, this clone turned up once. The chain links TRBV3-1 (or the pseudogene TRBV3-2) to TRBJ1-1; 9 nucleotides line up with TRBD1. CDR1 and CDR2 from the germline V gene are LGHDT and YNNKEL (reference sequence). The CDR3 spans 15 residues. With V trimmed by 5 bases and J by 3 bases, 7 bases remained unmatched. The CDR3 region is CASSSYRDRDTEAFF. The CDR3 coding sequence is TGTGCCAGCAGCTCATACCGGGACAGGGACACTGAAGCTTTCTTT.

The gene calls are TRBV6-6 and TRBJ1-5; D is possibly TRBD1 (5 bases). CDR1 and CDR2 from the germline V gene are MNHNY and SVGAGI (reference sequence). This CDR3 contains 14 residues. Trimming stripped 2 bases from V and 9 bases from J, with 14 bases between. CDR3 sequence (DNA): TGTGCCAGCAGTTACAGATCCGGGGGGGGGCCCCAGCATTTT. Its translation is CASSYRSGGGPQHF.

The V and J genes are TRBV19 and TRBJ1-5; unclear D gene. V was pared by 7 bases and J by 0 bases, with 13 bases between. Germline V lookup: CDR1 LNHDA, CDR2 SQIVND (reference sequence). This CDR3 is built from 15 residues. The CDR3 here is CASTLGRASNQPQHF. CDR3 DNA: TGTGCCAGTACCCTGGGGAGGGCTAGCAATCAGCCCCAGCATTTT.

The chain is built from TRBV19 and TRBJ2-7, with D tentatively TRBD2 (6 bases). The CDR3 is 16 residues long. Germline lookup yields CDR1 LNHDA and CDR2 SQIVND (reference sequence). The V end was cut by 4 bases, the J end by 0 bases, with 16 bases between. The CDR3 region has the DNA TGTGCCAGTAGTAGCGCGGGCGGGGTCCTCTCCTACGAGCAGTACTTC. Translated, it gives CASSSAGGVLSYEQYF.

Concerning this clone: This sample also contains other DNA sequences that code for the same CDR3. V and J are TRBV19 and TRBJ2-1; perhaps TRBD1 as D (5 bases). Germline loops: CDR1 LNHDA, CDR2 SQIVND (reference sequence). The V and J ends lost 6 bases and 0 bases respectively, with 12 bases between them. This CDR3 is 15 amino acids long. Here the CDR3 DNA reads TGTGCCAGTAGCCCTGACAGAAGCTCCTACAATGAGCAGTTCTTC. Protein: CASSPDRSSYNEQFF.

The rearrangement uses TRBV27 and TRBJ2-1; 7 bases are shared with TRBD2. This CDR3 is built from 15 residues. CDR1 is MNHEY and CDR2 is SMNVEV in the germline V gene (reference sequence). V lost 9 bases and J lost 4; bases outside the gene matches: 12. The CDR3 spells CASSRGVLGYNEQFF. CDR3 nucleotide sequence: TGTGCCAGTTCCCGGGGGGTCTTAGGATACAATGAGCAGTTCTTC.

This clone was detected once. This chain's CDR3 is CATSDHRSGSETQYF. CDR3 sequence (DNA): TGTGCCACCAGTGACCACAGGAGCGGGAGTGAAACCCAGTACTTC. This rearrangement joins TRBV24-1 to TRBJ2-5; 8 nucleotides align to TRBD2. Germline CDR1 is KGHDR and CDR2 is SFDVKD. With V trimmed by 4 bases and J by 8 bases, 11 bases remained unmatched. The CDR3 totals 15 residues.

In this sample, this clone turned up once. The chain uses TRBV28 and TRBJ1-2, with a possible D match to TRBD1 (5 bases). Germline V gene data show CDR1 as MDHEN and CDR2 as SYDVKM. The CDR3 has 15 amino acids. The V end lost 7 bases, the J end lost 4 bases, and 19 bases lay between the germline ends. CDR3 in DNA: TGTGCCAGCAACCCATCCGACAGTTGGGGCTATGGCTACACCTTC. This codes for CASNPSDSWGYGYTF.